This entry lists 13 T cell receptor beta chains sequenced from one sample in a study of T-cell memory formation after mild COVID-19. A single record per CDR3 protein comes from TCRdb applying MiXCR to the 5' RACE reads. Among 80,000 to 95,000 distinct CDR3 sequences listed, 20% to 25% were seen once. Sequenced material: PBMCs or a T cell subset sorted from them (not recorded which). All receptors derive from a man aged 18-30 years who had mild COVID-19 (a few samples of this study predate the infection). Cell type and time point are not known.

V gene TRBV20-1 combines with J gene TRBJ2-5; TRBD1 matches 7 bases. The CDR3 runs to 14 residues. CDR1 and CDR2 (germline): DFQATT, SNEGSKA (reference sequence). Losses at the gene ends were 3 bases for V and 5 bases for J; bases not matched to a gene: 9. CDR3 nucleotides: TGCAGTGCTAGGGGACAGTTCCAAGTGGAGACCCAGTACTTC. This gives the protein CSARGQFQVETQYF.

This clonotype showed up just a few times. The chain carries TRBV2 and TRBJ2-3, with 7 bases aligning to TRBD2. Germline V gene data show CDR1 as SNHLY and CDR2 as FYNNEI. V dropped 4 bases and J dropped 5; count of bases not matched to a gene: 15. The CDR3 is 17 residues long. The CDR3 loop is CASSGGTLGGSGDTQYF. The CDR3 DNA sequence: TGTGCCAGCAGTGGGGGGACCCTCGGGGGGTCCGGAGATACGCAGTATTTT.

This clonotype was observed a few times. This chain joins TRBV27 and TRBJ1-1; D call uncertain. V shed 2 bases and J shed 3 bases, with 7 bases lying between them. The CDR3 loop spans 13 amino acids. The germline gives CDR1 MNHEY, CDR2 SMNVEV (reference sequence). The CDR3, as DNA: TGTGCCAGCAGTTTAACGAGCTACACTGAAGCTTTCTTT. Amino acid sequence: CASSLTSYTEAFF.

The chain combines TRBV4-1 with TRBJ1-1; no clear D gene. Between the trimmed V and J ends, which lost 2 bases and 5 bases, there was a span of 15 bases. The CDR3 consists of 15 residues. CDR1 and CDR2 (germline): MGHRA, YSYEKL. The CDR3 loop reads CASSQPLVGRTEAFF. In nucleotides, the CDR3 is TGCGCCAGCAGCCAACCCTTGGTTGGGAGGACTGAAGCTTTCTTT.

The V and J genes are TRBV12-3 or TRBV12-4 and TRBJ2-7; 7 bases agree with TRBD2. The V gene end was trimmed by 0 bases and the J gene end by 4 bases; junction bases not matched to a gene: 0. The CDR3 runs to 13 residues. This chain's CDR3 is CASSLAGGYEQYF. The CDR3 coding sequence is TGTGCCAGCAGTTTAGCCGGGGGGTACGAGCAGTACTTC.

The chain couples TRBV7-2 to TRBJ2-7, with D tentatively TRBD2 (6 bases). V was clipped by 5 bases and J by 6 bases, with 17 bases between them. The V gene's germline CDR1 is SGHTA and CDR2 FQGNSA. The CDR3 is 14 residues long. The CDR3, as DNA: TGTGCCAGCAGCCCCCGGGAGAGGCATGGCGAGCAGTACTTC. This codes for CASSPRERHGEQYF.

Many counts were recorded for this clonotype. The chain joins TRBV19 to TRBJ1-2; D not resolved. The CDR3 extends over 10 amino acids. Deletions cut 7 bases from V and 7 bases from J, with 7 bases between. Germline CDR1 LNHDA, CDR2 SQIVND (reference sequence). CDR3: CASKGGGYTF. The CDR3, as DNA: TGTGCCAGTAAGGGAGGTGGCTACACCTTC.

The chain employs TRBV12-3 or TRBV12-4 and TRBJ2-3; TRBD1 or TRBD2 may be the D gene (6 bases each). The CDR3 is 12 residues long. Trimming cost V 4 bases and J 8 bases, with 10 bases left between them. Written as DNA, the CDR3 is TGTGCCAGCAGTTCCGAGGGGGGTACGCAGTATTTT. Amino acids: CASSSEGGTQYF.

This sequence joins TRBV6-4 and TRBJ1-6; possible D gene TRBD1, 5 bases. Germline CDR1 and CDR2: MRHNA and SNTAGT. Between the trimmed V and J ends, which lost 0 bases and 10 bases, there was a span of 13 bases. This CDR3 spans 15 amino acids. CDR3 bases: TGTGCCAGCAGTGACTCGGGGGTTGCCGGGTCACCCCTCCACTTT. Encoded protein: CASSDSGVAGSPLHF.

The chain links TRBV11-2 to TRBJ2-7, with 8 bases aligning to TRBD2. Germline assignment: CDR1 SGHAT and CDR2 FQNNGV. The CDR3 runs 15 residues. J gave up 0 bases and V 3 bases, and 4 bases lay outside the gene matches. The CDR3 loop reads CASSFSGGNSYEQYF. As DNA, the CDR3 is TGTGCCAGCAGCTTCAGCGGGGGCAACTCCTACGAGCAGTACTTC.

This clonotype turned up a few times. The chain employs TRBV7-9 and TRBJ1-1, with D perhaps TRBD1 (5 bases). V lost 5 bases and J lost 6, with 16 bases in between. CDR1 is SEHNR, CDR2 FQNEAQ, per germline (reference sequence). The CDR3 runs 14 residues. CDR3 region: CASSHEGHIPEAFF. The CDR3 DNA reads as TGTGCCAGCAGCCACGAAGGACACATACCTGAAGCTTTCTTT.

The rearrangement joins TRBV5-1 to TRBJ2-3, with a tentative D call TRBD2 (6 bases). The CDR3 totals 16 residues. Trimming took off 5 bases at V and 0 bases at J, with 16 bases between the two ends. Germline assignment: CDR1 SGHRS and CDR2 YFSETQ. The CDR3 DNA is TGCGCCAGCAGGAGTCGGGGGTACACTAGCACAGATACGCAGTATTTT. Amino acid sequence: CASRSRGYTSTDTQYF.

The chain has TRBV5-4 and TRBJ2-1; 10 bases are a match to TRBD2. CDR1 is SGHNT and CDR2 is YYREEE in the germline V gene (reference sequence). The junction had 7 bases not matched to a gene; V was cut back by 4 bases and J by 6 bases. The CDR3 is 15 residues long. The CDR3 reads CASSRTSGVVNEQFF. The DNA for the CDR3 is TGTGCCAGCAGCCGGACTAGCGGTGTGGTCAATGAGCAGTTCTTC.